The present T cell receptor beta chain was sequenced within a study of identical twins. Looked up from germline, CDR1 is LGHDT and CDR2 is YNNKEL (reference sequence). Trimming shortened V by 1 base and J by 8 bases, and 11 bases separated the two germline ends. The CDR3 has 13 amino acids. TCRdb analysed the 5' RACE reads with MiXCR anew, one entry per CDR3 protein. The data contain hundreds of thousands of distinct CDR3 sequences, 9% to 15% of them singletons. These records were also assigned to another study, of yellow fever vaccine responses in identical twins. According to that study: Reportedly, the T cell response mounted by twins to vaccine seemed partly convergent, partly personalized.

This clonotype was sampled from a woman aged 18-35 years in good health. Sequencing used PBMCs. V and J are TRBV3-1 and TRBJ1-1; tentative D call: TRBD1 (5 bases). The CDR3 protein is CASSQVGAAEAFF. CDR3 nucleotide sequence: TGTGCCAGCAGCCAAGTCGGGGCGGCCGAAGCTTTCTTT.